The 31 T cell receptor beta chains below all came from one sample that was sequenced in a study of T-cell memory formation after mild COVID-19. TCRdb itself ran the 5' RACE reads through MiXCR, one entry per CDR3 protein. The sample lists 120,000 or so distinct CDR3 sequences; approximately 5.9% were seen once. Input material: PBMCs or a T cell subset sorted from them (not recorded which). All receptors come from an adult woman who had mild COVID-19 (a few samples of this study predate the infection). Cell type and time point are not known.

The sample holds many counts of this clonotype. The V and J genes are TRBV9 and TRBJ2-4, with D possibly being TRBD2 (5 bases). Per germline, CDR1 SGDLS and CDR2 YYNGEE. CDR3 length: 14 residues. Trimming left V 3 bases short and J 6 bases short, with 13 bases between. CDR3 sequence: CASSDSTITNIQYF. The CDR3 nucleotides are TGTGCCAGCAGCGACTCGACTATTACAAACATTCAGTACTTC. Supplemented by reference TRBV9 and TRBJ2-4, the full variable domain reads DSGVTQTPKHLITATGQRVTLRCSPRSGDLSVYWYQQSLDQGLQFLIQYYNGEERAKGNILERFSAQQFPDLHSELNLSSLELGDSALYFCASSDSTITNIQYFGAGTRLSVL.

This clonotype was picked up a small number of times. The rearrangement uses TRBV12-3 or TRBV12-4 and TRBJ1-1; D call uncertain. The CDR3 has 11 amino acids. With 6 bases removed from V and 6 bases from J, the gap between germline ends came to 8 bases. This CDR3 is CASSSRAEAFF. DNA for the CDR3: TGTGCCAGCAGCTCCCGGGCTGAAGCTTTCTTT.

This clonotype was picked up many times. This chain joins TRBV7-3 and TRBJ2-3; 7 bases are a match to TRBD1. CDR3 length equals 15 residues. Germline CDR1 reads SGHTA; CDR2 reads FQGTGA. After removal of 5 bases from V and 4 bases from J, the junction contained 9 bases not matched to a gene. The CDR3 loop reads CASSLQGVGPDTQYF. CDR3 in DNA: TGTGCCAGCAGCCTGCAGGGGGTCGGGCCAGATACGCAGTATTTT.

The chain has TRBV6-5 and TRBJ2-5; no firm D call. Trimming pared 0 bases from V and 4 bases from J, leaving 12 bases between. The CDR3 consists of 15 residues. CDR1 MNHEY and CDR2 SVGAGI come from the germline V gene. The CDR3 loop reads CASSYSAAARETQYF. As DNA, the CDR3 is TGTGCCAGCAGTTACTCGGCGGCAGCGCGAGAGACCCAGTACTTC.

This clonotype has only a few counts. The gene calls are TRBV7-9 and TRBJ2-7; the D gene is possibly TRBD2 (6 bases). V was pared by 5 bases and J by 1 base, with 12 bases between. The germline V gene has CDR1 SEHNR and CDR2 FQNEAQ (reference sequence). The CDR3 extends over 14 amino acids. The CDR3 sequence: CASSERLGSYEQYF. For the CDR3, the DNA is TGTGCCAGCAGCGAGCGACTAGGTTCCTACGAGCAGTACTTC.

To note about this clonotype: The junction departs from the called germline gene at one end, perhaps through a read error. The gene calls are TRBV4-1 and TRBJ2-1, with D possibly being TRBD2 (6 bases). CDR1 and CDR2 from the germline V gene are MGHRA and YSYEKL. The length of the CDR3 is 17 residues. Here the CDR3 reads CASIQTRAGGAYNEQFF. The CDR3 nucleotides are TGCGCCAGCATCCAAACCCGGGCAGGAGGGGCCTACAATGAGCAGTTCTTC.

This chain uses TRBV5-1 with TRBJ2-2; D ambiguous. V dropped 1 base and J dropped 0 bases, with 10 bases sitting between them. Per the germline V gene, CDR1 is SGHRS and CDR2 is YFSETQ. CDR3 length: 16 amino acids. The CDR3, as DNA: TGCGCCAGCAGCTTGTTTGCCGGGCCGAACACCGGGGAGCTGTTTTTT. Amino acids: CASSLFAGPNTGELFF.

This clonotype was found many times. This chain uses TRBV6-5 with TRBJ1-6, with D unclear. This CDR3 has 12 amino acids. Trimming pared 7 bases from V and 6 bases from J, leaving 7 bases between. CDR1 and CDR2 (germline): MNHEY, SVGAGI. The CDR3 protein is CASTNTNSPLHF. For the CDR3, the DNA is TGTGCCAGCACGAATACTAATTCACCCCTCCACTTT.

The chain couples TRBV2 to TRBJ1-2; D gene ambiguous. Between the trimmed V and J ends, which lost 2 bases and 2 bases, there was a span of 9 bases. The germline gives CDR1 SNHLY, CDR2 FYNNEI. CDR3 length: 14 amino acids. Written as DNA, the CDR3 is TGTGCCAGCAGTGAAAAGGGAGAGAACTATGGCTACACCTTC. It encodes CASSEKGENYGYTF.

The V and J genes are TRBV18 and TRBJ2-3, with TRBD1 matching over 7 bases. Germline V gene data show CDR1 as KGHSH and CDR2 as LQKENI. Unmatched junction bases numbered 11, after V lost 3 bases and J lost 5 bases. The CDR3 spans 16 residues. The CDR3 region is CASSPRRTGMEDTQYF. The CDR3 DNA is TGTGCCAGCTCACCCCGACGGACAGGCATGGAAGATACGCAGTATTTT.

This clonotype was counted at least ten times. This rearrangement joins TRBV15 to TRBJ1-6; D is uncertain. From germline, CDR1 is LNHNV and CDR2 YYDKDF (reference sequence). The CDR3 contains 13 residues. With 0 bases removed from V and 15 bases from J, the gap between germline ends came to 12 bases. The CDR3 sequence is CATSRDMPGILHF. The CDR3 DNA is TGTGCCACCAGCAGAGATATGCCGGGTATCCTCCACTTT.

In its sample, this clonotype was seen a few times. V gene TRBV29-1 combines with J gene TRBJ2-5; D is undetermined. The V end was cut by 4 bases, the J end by 2 bases, with 8 bases between. The CDR3 has 12 amino acids. Looked up from germline, CDR1 is SQVTM and CDR2 is ANQGSEA. The CDR3 DNA sequence: TGCAGCGTTGGGAACAGACAAGAGACCCAGTACTTC. Its translation: CSVGNRQETQYF.

This clonotype was counted only a few times. This sequence joins TRBV6-2 or TRBV6-3 and TRBJ2-1; 8 bases align to TRBD1. The V gene's germline CDR1 is MNHEY and CDR2 SVGEGT. The V segment lost 5 bases and the J segment 1 base; nucleotides outside the gene matches: 7. This CDR3 contains 16 residues. The CDR3 nucleotides read TGTGCCAGCAGTAAACAGGGGGTTGTGTCCTACAATGAGCAGTTCTTC. The encoded protein is CASSKQGVVSYNEQFF.

A few counts support this clonotype. The V gene is TRBV25-1, the J gene TRBJ1-6; 8 nucleotides match TRBD1. This CDR3 is 14 amino acids long. The V gene end was trimmed by 7 bases and the J gene end by 6 bases; junction bases not matched to a gene: 5. CDR1 MGHDK and CDR2 SYGVNS come from the germline V gene. The CDR3 here is CASKEDRVNSPLHF. In DNA, the CDR3 is TGTGCCAGCAAAGAGGACAGGGTTAATTCACCCCTCCACTTT.

This clonotype occurred many times. This chain uses TRBV6-2 or TRBV6-3 with TRBJ2-3, with 14 bases fitting TRBD2. The CDR3 consists of 15 residues. J lost 6 bases, V lost 4 bases, and 3 bases had no gene match. CDR1 and CDR2 (germline): MNHEY, SVGEGT. The CDR3 region is CASSLGLAGVDTQYF. CDR3 sequence (DNA): TGTGCCAGCAGTTTGGGACTAGCGGGAGTGGATACGCAGTATTTT.

This clonotype has a handful of counts. The J gene is TRBJ2-5, the V gene TRBV5-4; D might be TRBD2 (6 bases). The CDR3 covers 14 residues. The V gene's germline CDR1 is SGHNT and CDR2 YYREEE (reference sequence). Trimming removed 0 bases at V and 8 bases at J, with 14 bases between. The CDR3 DNA sequence: TGTGCCAGCAGCTTGGATAGCGGTTCGAACACCCAGTACTTC. Residues: CASSLDSGSNTQYF. Together with reference TRBV5-4 and TRBJ2-5, the CDR3 gives the full variable domain: ETGVTQSPTHLIKTRGQQVTLRCSSQSGHNTVSWYQQALGQGPQFIFQYYREEENGRGNFPPRFSGLQFPNYSSELNVNALELDDSALYLCASSLDSGSNTQYFGPGTRLLVL.

This clonotype has a count of ten or more. The genes are TRBV7-2 and TRBJ2-1, with a possible D match to TRBD2 (7 bases). The CDR3 loop spans 15 amino acids. Between the trimmed V and J ends, which lost 1 base and 6 bases, there was a span of 13 bases. Germline V CDR1 and CDR2: SGHTA, FQGNSA. The DNA for the CDR3 is TGTGCCAGCAGCTTAGTCGGGGGGCAAGGCAATGAGCAGTTCTTC. It is translated as CASSLVGGQGNEQFF.

This sequence joins TRBV7-2 and TRBJ2-1; 9 bases match TRBD2. The germline V gene encodes CDR1 SGHTA and CDR2 FQGNSA. The CDR3 is 15 residues long. The junction had 9 bases not matched to a gene; V was cut back by 5 bases and J by 7 bases. The CDR3 bases are TGTGCCAGCAGCGTCTTAGCGGGAGCGGTGAATGAGCAGTTCTTC. Its translation is CASSVLAGAVNEQFF.

This clonotype was counted a few times. The gene calls are TRBV2 and TRBJ2-7; D remains ambiguous. V shed 2 bases and J shed 4 bases, with 6 bases lying between them. The CDR3 length is 12 residues. Germline-derived CDR1 and CDR2 are SNHLY and FYNNEI. CDR3 amino acids: CASSELEYEQYF. The DNA of the CDR3 is TGTGCCAGCAGTGAATTGGAATACGAGCAGTACTTC.

This clonotype was observed a handful of times. This rearrangement joins TRBV7-8 to TRBJ1-5, with D tentatively TRBD1 (5 bases). Germline V gives CDR1 SGHVS, CDR2 FQNEAQ. The CDR3 totals 15 residues. V was cut by 1 base and J by 7 bases, with 14 bases left in between. The CDR3 spells CASSLGQGGGQPQHF. As DNA, the CDR3 is TGTGCCAGCAGCTTAGGGCAGGGAGGAGGGCAGCCCCAGCATTTT.

This clonotype was recorded many times. The chain combines TRBV7-6 with TRBJ1-5, with TRBD1 matching over 7 bases. The germline gives CDR1 SGHVS, CDR2 FNYEAQ. The length of the CDR3 is 16 residues. The ends lost 5 bases at V and 3 bases at J; junction bases unmatched: 10. As DNA, the CDR3 is TGTGCCAGCAGCCCGTCGACAGGGAAGTTCAATCAGCCCCAGCATTTT. Translation: CASSPSTGKFNQPQHF.

The chain recombines TRBV24-1 with TRBJ2-1; 7 nucleotides align to TRBD2. This CDR3 has 18 amino acids. Losses at the gene ends were 3 bases for V and 4 bases for J; bases not matched to a gene: 14. Germline lookup yields CDR1 KGHDR and CDR2 SFDVKD. Here the CDR3 DNA reads TGTGCCACCAGTGATGCCCCCGGAGGGCTAGCGGTATACAATGAGCAGTTCTTC. Protein sequence: CATSDAPGGLAVYNEQFF.

This clonotype was detected many times. V usage is TRBV4-1 and J usage is TRBJ1-2; tentatively, D is TRBD1 (5 bases). The germline V gene has CDR1 MGHRA and CDR2 YSYEKL. The CDR3 runs 15 residues. Trimming left V 1 base short and J 0 bases short, with 9 bases between. The CDR3 DNA reads as TGCGCCAGCAGCCAAGGCGCGGGGCCTAACTATGGCTACACCTTC. Its protein product is CASSQGAGPNYGYTF.

This clonotype was recorded a few times. This sequence joins TRBV5-5 and TRBJ1-6, with D unresolved. Germline CDR1 reads SGHKS; CDR2 reads YYEKEE (reference sequence). The CDR3 spans 16 residues. Trimming pared 4 bases from V and 4 bases from J, leaving 15 bases between. CDR3 protein: CASSHHRAQYNSPLHF. CDR3 nucleotides: TGTGCCAGCAGCCACCACCGGGCCCAGTATAATTCACCCCTCCACTTT.

There are many counts of this clonotype. This rearrangement joins TRBV29-1 to TRBJ1-1; D is possibly TRBD1 (6 bases). Trimming shortened V by 4 bases and J by 1 base, and 7 bases separated the two germline ends. The CDR3 extends over 12 amino acids. Looked up from germline, CDR1 is SQVTM and CDR2 is ANQGSEA. The CDR3 bases are TGCAGCGTTGCACAGGGGAACACTGAAGCTTTCTTT. Residues: CSVAQGNTEAFF.

V is TRBV2 and J is TRBJ2-3; 7 nucleotides align to TRBD2. The V gene's germline CDR1 is SNHLY and CDR2 FYNNEI. The trim removed 6 bases at V and 1 base at J, leaving 7 bases unmatched. The CDR3 has 15 residues. This CDR3 reads CASSGGLVGTDTQYF. For the CDR3, the DNA is TGTGCCAGCAGCGGAGGACTAGTTGGCACAGATACGCAGTATTTT.

The sample holds many counts of this clonotype. This rearrangement joins TRBV29-1 to TRBJ2-3; maybe TRBD2 (5 bases). Trimming stripped 5 bases from V and 0 bases from J, with 9 bases between. The CDR3 sequence is 13 residues long. CDR1 is SQVTM and CDR2 is ANQGSEA in the germline V gene. This chain's CDR3 is CSVPEVSTDTQYF. The DNA for the CDR3 is TGCAGCGTTCCGGAGGTCAGCACAGATACGCAGTATTTT.

The V and J genes are TRBV7-9 and TRBJ2-3, with D possibly being TRBD2 (5 bases). The CDR3 spans 16 residues. The germline V and J ends were trimmed by 2 bases and 2 bases, with 14 bases remaining between them. Per the germline V gene, CDR1 is SEHNR and CDR2 is FQNEAQ (reference sequence). The CDR3, as DNA: TGTGCCAGCAGCTTAACTGGCCTAGCATACACAGATACGCAGTATTTT. It encodes CASSLTGLAYTDTQYF.

This clonotype was seen repeatedly, ten times or more. The genes are TRBV7-2 and TRBJ2-1, with 7 bases lining up with TRBD1. The V and J ends lost 3 bases and 5 bases, in that order; junction bases with no gene match: 10. Germline loops: CDR1 SGHTA, CDR2 FQGNSA. There are 16 residues in the CDR3. The CDR3 DNA follows: TGTGCCAGCAGCTTGAGCCCGGGACAGACCGACAATGAGCAGTTCTTC. Translated: CASSLSPGQTDNEQFF.

This clonotype showed up just a few times. V gene TRBV9 combines with J gene TRBJ2-7, with 9 bases aligning to TRBD2. This CDR3 region has 16 residues. CDR1 is SGDLS and CDR2 is YYNGEE in the germline V gene. The junction had 8 bases not matched to a gene; V was cut back by 0 bases and J by 4 bases. In DNA, the CDR3 is TGTGCCAGCAGCGTAGGAGTTAGCGGGGGCCAGTACGAGCAGTACTTC. Translation gives CASSVGVSGGQYEQYF. The whole variable domain, filled in from reference TRBV9 and TRBJ2-7, reads DSGVTQTPKHLITATGQRVTLRCSPRSGDLSVYWYQQSLDQGLQFLIQYYNGEERAKGNILERFSAQQFPDLHSELNLSSLELGDSALYFCASSVGVSGGQYEQYFGPGTRLTVT.

This clonotype was detected ten times or more. This sequence joins TRBV6-5 and TRBJ2-2, with 10 bases fitting TRBD1. Germline values: CDR1 MNHEY, CDR2 SVGAGI. The trim removed 2 bases at V and 4 bases at J, leaving 7 bases unmatched. The CDR3 spans 17 residues. The CDR3 reads CASSYPGTGDSTGELFF. CDR3 DNA sequence: TGTGCCAGCAGTTACCCTGGGACAGGGGATAGCACCGGGGAGCTGTTTTTT.